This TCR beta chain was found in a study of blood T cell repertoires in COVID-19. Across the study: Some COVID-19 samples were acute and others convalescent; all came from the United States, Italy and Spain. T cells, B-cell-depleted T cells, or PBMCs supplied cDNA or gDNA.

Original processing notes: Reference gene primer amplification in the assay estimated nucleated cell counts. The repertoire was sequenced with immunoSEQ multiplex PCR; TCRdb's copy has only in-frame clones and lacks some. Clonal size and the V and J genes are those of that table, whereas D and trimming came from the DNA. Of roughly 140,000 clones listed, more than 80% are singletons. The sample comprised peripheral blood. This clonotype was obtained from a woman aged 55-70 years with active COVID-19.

CDR3 loop: CASSAQVQETQYF. The CDR3 DNA reads as TGTGCCAGCAGCGCCCAGGTTCAAGAGACCCAGTACTTC. This chain uses TRBV9 with TRBJ2-5; D remains unclear. In germline, CDR1 is SGDLS, CDR2 YYNGEE. The CDR3 totals 13 residues. Trimming shortened V by 3 bases and J by 2 bases, and 8 bases separated the two germline ends.